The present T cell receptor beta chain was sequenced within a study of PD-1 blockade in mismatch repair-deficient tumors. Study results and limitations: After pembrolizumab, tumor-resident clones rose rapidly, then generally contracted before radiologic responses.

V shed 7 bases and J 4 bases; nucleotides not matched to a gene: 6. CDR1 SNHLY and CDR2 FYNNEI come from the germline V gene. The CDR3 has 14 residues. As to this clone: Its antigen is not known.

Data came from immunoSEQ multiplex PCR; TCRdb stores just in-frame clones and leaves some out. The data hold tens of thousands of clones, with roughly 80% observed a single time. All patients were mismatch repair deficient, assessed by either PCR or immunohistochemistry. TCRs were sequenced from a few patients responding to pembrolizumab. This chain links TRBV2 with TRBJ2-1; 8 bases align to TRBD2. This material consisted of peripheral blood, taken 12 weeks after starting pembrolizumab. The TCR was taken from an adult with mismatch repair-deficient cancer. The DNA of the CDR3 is TGTGCCAGCAAATCAGCGGGAGTTTACAATGAGCAGTTCTTC. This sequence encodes CASKSAGVYNEQFF.